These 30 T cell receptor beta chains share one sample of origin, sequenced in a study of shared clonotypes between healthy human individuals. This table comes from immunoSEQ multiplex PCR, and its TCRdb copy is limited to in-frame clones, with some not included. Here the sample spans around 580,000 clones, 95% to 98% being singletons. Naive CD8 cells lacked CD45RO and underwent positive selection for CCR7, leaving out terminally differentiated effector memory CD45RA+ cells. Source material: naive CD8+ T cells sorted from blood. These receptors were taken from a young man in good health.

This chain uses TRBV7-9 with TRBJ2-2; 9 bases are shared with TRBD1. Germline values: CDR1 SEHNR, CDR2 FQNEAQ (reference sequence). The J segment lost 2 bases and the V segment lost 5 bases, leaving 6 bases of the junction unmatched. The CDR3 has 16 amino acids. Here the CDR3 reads CASSSGQGQNTGELFF. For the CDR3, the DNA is TGTGCCAGCAGCAGCGGACAGGGGCAAAACACCGGGGAGCTGTTTTTT.

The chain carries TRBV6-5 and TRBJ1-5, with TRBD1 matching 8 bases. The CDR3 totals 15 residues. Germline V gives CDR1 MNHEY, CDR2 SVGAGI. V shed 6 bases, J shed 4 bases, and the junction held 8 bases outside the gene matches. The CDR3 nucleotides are TGTGCCAGCAGCCCAAGACAGGGGCTTAATCAGCCCCAGCATTTT. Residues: CASSPRQGLNQPQHF.

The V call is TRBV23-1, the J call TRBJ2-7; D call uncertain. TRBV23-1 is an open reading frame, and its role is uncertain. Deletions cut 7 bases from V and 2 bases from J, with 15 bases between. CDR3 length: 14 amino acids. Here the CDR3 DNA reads TGCGCCAGCACCCCCCCCCAAATACCCTACGAGCAGTACTTC. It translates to CASTPPQIPYEQYF.

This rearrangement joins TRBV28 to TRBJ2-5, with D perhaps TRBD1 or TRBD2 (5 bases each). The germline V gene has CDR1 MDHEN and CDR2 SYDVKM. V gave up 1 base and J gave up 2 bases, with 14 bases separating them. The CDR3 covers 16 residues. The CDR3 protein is CASSLYQGATQETQYF. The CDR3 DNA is TGTGCCAGCAGTTTATATCAGGGAGCAACTCAAGAGACCCAGTACTTC. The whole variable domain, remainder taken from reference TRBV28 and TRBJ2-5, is DVKVTQSSRYLVKRTGEKVFLECVQDMDHENMFWYRQDPGLGLRLIYFSYDVKMKEKGDIPEGYSVSREKKERFSLILESASTNQTSMYLCASSLYQGATQETQYFGPGTRLLVL.

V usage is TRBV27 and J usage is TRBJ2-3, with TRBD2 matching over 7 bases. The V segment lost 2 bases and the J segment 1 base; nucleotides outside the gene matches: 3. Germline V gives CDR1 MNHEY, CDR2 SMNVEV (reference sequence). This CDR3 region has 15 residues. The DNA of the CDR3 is TGTGCCAGCAGTTTAAACCTAGCGGGCACAGATACGCAGTATTTT. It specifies CASSLNLAGTDTQYF.

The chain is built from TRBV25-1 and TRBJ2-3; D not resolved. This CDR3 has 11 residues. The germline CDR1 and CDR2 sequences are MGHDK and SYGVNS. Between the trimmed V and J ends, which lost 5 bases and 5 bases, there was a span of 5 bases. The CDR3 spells CASSFGDTQYF. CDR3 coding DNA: TGTGCCAGCAGTTTCGGAGATACGCAGTATTTT.

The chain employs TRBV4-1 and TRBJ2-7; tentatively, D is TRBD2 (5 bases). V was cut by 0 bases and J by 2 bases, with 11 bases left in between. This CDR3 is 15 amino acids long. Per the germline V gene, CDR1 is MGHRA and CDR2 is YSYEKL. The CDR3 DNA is TGCGCCAGCAGCCAAGAACCCTCCGGGACCTACGAGCAGTACTTC. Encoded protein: CASSQEPSGTYEQYF.

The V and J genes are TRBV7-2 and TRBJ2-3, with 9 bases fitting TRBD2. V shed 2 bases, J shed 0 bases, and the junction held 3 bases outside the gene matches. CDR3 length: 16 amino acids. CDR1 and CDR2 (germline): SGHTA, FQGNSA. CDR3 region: CASSLLAGLSTDTQYF. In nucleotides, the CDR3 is TGTGCCAGCAGCTTACTAGCGGGACTCAGCACAGATACGCAGTATTTT. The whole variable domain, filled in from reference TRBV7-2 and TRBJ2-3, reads GAGVSQSPSNKVTEKGKDVELRCDPISGHTALYWYRQSLGQGLEFLIYFQGNSAPDKSGLPSDRFSAERTGGSVSTLTIQRTQQEDSAVYLCASSLLAGLSTDTQYFGPGTRLTVL.

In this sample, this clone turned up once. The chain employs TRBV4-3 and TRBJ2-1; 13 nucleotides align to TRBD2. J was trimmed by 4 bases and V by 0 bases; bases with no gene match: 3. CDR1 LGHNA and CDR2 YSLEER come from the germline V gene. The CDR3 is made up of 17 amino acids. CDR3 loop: CASSQELAGGPYNEQFF. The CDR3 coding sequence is TGCGCCAGCAGCCAAGAACTAGCGGGAGGGCCATACAATGAGCAGTTCTTC.

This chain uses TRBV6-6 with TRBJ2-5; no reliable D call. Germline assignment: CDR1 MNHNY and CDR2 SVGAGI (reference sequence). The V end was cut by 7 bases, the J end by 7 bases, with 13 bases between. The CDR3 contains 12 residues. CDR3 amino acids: CASIRPDGTQYF. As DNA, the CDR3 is TGTGCCAGCATTCGGCCCGACGGGACCCAGTACTTC.

The DNA for the CDR3 is TGTGCCAGCAGTCCCGAGAACACCGGGGAGCTGTTTTTT. Protein sequence: CASSPENTGELFF. The J gene is TRBJ2-2, the V gene TRBV25-1; the D is unclear. This CDR3 has 13 amino acids. Germline V gene sequence: CDR1 MGHDK, CDR2 SYGVNS. V was pared by 5 bases and J by 1 base, with 5 bases between.

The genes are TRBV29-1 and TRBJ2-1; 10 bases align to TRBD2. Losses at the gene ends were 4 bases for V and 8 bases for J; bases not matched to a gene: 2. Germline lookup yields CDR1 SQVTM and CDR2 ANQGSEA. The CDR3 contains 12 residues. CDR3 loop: CSVGTSGYEQFF. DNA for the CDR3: TGCAGCGTTGGGACTAGCGGATATGAGCAGTTCTTC.

CDR3 sequence (DNA): TGTGCCAGCAGCCAAGAGTCGGGGGGGACTAACTATGGCTACACCTTC. Protein product: CASSQESGGTNYGYTF. The chain combines TRBV14 with TRBJ1-2; D perhaps matches TRBD1 (5 bases). The length of the CDR3 is 16 residues. With 0 bases removed from V and 0 bases from J, the gap between germline ends came to 11 bases. The V gene's germline CDR1 is SGHDN and CDR2 FVKESK.

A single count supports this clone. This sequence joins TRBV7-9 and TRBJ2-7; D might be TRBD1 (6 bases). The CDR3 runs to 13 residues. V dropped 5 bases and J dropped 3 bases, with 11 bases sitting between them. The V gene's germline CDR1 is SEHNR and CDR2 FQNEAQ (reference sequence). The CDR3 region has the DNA TGTGCCAGCAGCCCAGCCAGGGGCTACGAGCAGTACTTC. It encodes CASSPARGYEQYF.

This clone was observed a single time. CDR3 protein: CAISSGQWNTEAFF. The CDR3 nucleotides are TGTGCCATCAGTTCGGGACAGTGGAACACTGAAGCTTTCTTT. The rearrangement links TRBV10-3 to TRBJ1-1, with 7 nucleotides matching TRBD1. The CDR3 spans 14 residues. V was clipped by 5 bases and J by 1 base; unmatched bases: 4. The germline V gene has CDR1 ENHRY and CDR2 SYGVKD.

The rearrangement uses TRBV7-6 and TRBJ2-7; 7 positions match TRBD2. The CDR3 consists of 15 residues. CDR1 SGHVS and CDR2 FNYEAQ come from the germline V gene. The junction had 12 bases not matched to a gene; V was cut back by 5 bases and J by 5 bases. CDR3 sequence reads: CASSTKWEGLHEQYF. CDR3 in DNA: TGTGCCAGCAGCACAAAGTGGGAGGGCCTCCACGAGCAGTACTTC.

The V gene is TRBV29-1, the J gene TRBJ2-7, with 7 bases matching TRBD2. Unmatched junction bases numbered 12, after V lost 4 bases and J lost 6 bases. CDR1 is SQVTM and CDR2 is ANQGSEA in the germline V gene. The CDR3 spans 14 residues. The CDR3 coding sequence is TGCAGCGTTGCAGCGGGGTCGATTACGGTCGAGCAGTACTTC. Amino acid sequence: CSVAAGSITVEQYF.

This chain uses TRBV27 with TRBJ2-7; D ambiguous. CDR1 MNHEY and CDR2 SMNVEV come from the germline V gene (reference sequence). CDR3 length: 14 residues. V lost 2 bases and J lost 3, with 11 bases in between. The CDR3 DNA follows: TGTGCCAGCAGTTTACTACCCAACCTCTACGAGCAGTACTTC. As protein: CASSLLPNLYEQYF.

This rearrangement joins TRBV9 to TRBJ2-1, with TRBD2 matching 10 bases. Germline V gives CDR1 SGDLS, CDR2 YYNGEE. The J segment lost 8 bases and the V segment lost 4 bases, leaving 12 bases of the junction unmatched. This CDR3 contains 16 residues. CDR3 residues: CASSSPASGSGDEQFF. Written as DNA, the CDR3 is TGTGCCAGCAGCTCCCCGGCTAGCGGGAGTGGAGATGAGCAGTTCTTC. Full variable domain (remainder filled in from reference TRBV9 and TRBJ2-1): DSGVTQTPKHLITATGQRVTLRCSPRSGDLSVYWYQQSLDQGLQFLIQYYNGEERAKGNILERFSAQQFPDLHSELNLSSLELGDSALYFCASSSPASGSGDEQFFGPGTRLTVL.

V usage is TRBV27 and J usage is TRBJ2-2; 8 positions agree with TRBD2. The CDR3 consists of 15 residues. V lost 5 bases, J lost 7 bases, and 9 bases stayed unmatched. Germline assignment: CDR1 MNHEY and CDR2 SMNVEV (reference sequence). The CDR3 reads CASSPLAGGDGELFF. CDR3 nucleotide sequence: TGTGCCAGCAGTCCTCTGGCGGGAGGAGACGGGGAGCTGTTTTTT.

Here the CDR3 reads CASSYLLADRTDTQYF. CDR3 nucleotides: TGTGCCAGCAGCTACCTACTAGCAGACAGAACAGATACGCAGTATTTT. The V gene is TRBV7-9, the J gene TRBJ2-3; D might be TRBD2 (6 bases). The CDR3 totals 16 residues. V shed 4 bases and J shed 3 bases, with 17 bases lying between them. Germline V CDR1 and CDR2: SEHNR, FQNEAQ (reference sequence). The full variable domain, completed using reference TRBV7-9 and TRBJ2-3, is DTGVSQNPRHKITKRGQNVTFRCDPISEHNRLYWYRQTLGQGPEFLTYFQNEAQLEKSRLLSDRFSAERPKGSFSTLEIQRTEQGDSAMYLCASSYLLADRTDTQYFGPGTRLTVL.

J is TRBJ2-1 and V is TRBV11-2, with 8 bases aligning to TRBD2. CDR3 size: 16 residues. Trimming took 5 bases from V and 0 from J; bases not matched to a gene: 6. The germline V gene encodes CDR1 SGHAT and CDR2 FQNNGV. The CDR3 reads CASSPLSGSSYNEQFF. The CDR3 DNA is TGTGCCAGCAGCCCCTTGAGCGGGAGCTCCTACAATGAGCAGTTCTTC.

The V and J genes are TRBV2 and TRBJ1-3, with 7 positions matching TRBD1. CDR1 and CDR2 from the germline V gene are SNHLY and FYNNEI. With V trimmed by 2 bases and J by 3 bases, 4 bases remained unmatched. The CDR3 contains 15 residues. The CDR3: CASSERQGYGNTIYF. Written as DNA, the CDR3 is TGTGCCAGCAGTGAAAGACAGGGATATGGAAACACCATATATTTT.

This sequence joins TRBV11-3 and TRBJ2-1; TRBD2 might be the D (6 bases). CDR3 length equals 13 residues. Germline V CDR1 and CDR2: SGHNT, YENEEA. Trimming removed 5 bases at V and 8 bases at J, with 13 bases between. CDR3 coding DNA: TGTGCCAGCAGCCTAAAGGAGGGCGATGAGCAGTTCTTC. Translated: CASSLKEGDEQFF.

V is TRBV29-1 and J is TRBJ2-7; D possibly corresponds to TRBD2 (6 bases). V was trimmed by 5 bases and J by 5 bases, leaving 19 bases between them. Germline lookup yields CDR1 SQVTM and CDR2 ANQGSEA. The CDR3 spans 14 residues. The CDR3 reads CSVTGLTNVDEQYF. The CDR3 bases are TGCAGCGTTACGGGACTTACCAACGTCGACGAGCAGTACTTC.

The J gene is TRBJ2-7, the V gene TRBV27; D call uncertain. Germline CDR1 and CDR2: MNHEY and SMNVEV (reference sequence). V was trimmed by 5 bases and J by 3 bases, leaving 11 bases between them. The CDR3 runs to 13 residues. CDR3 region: CASSKSVLYEQYF. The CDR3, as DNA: TGTGCCAGCAGTAAGAGCGTCCTCTACGAGCAGTACTTC.

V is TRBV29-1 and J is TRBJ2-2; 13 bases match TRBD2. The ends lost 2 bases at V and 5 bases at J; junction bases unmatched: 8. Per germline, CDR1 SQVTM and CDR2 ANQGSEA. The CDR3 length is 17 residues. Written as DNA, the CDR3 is TGCAGCGTTGAATTGGTCGGACTAGCGGGAGCGACCGGGGAGCTGTTTTTT. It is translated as CSVELVGLAGATGELFF.

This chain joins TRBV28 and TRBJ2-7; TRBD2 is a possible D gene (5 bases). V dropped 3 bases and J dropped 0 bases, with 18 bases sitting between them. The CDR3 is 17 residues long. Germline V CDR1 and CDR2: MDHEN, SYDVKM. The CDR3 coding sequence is TGTGCCAGCAGTTTTAGCGTCAAAGGCGGCACCTCCTACGAGCAGTACTTC. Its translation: CASSFSVKGGTSYEQYF. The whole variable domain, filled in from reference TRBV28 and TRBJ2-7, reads DVKVTQSSRYLVKRTGEKVFLECVQDMDHENMFWYRQDPGLGLRLIYFSYDVKMKEKGDIPEGYSVSREKKERFSLILESASTNQTSMYLCASSFSVKGGTSYEQYFGPGTRLTVT.

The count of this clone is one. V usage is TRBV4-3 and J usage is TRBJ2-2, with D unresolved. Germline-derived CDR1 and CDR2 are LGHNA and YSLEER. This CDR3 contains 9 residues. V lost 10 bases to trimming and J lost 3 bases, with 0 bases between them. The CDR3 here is CANTGELFF. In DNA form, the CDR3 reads TGCGCCAACACCGGGGAGCTGTTTTTT.

The DNA for the CDR3 is TGTGCCAGCAATGTAGACAGGGGAAAGGGAGCATTGATCAATGAGCAGTTCTTC. Amino acid sequence: CASNVDRGKGALINEQFF. J is TRBJ2-1 and V is TRBV2; 8 nucleotides align to TRBD1. V trimming: 7 bases; J trimming: 6 bases; junction bases outside the gene matches: 20. The CDR3 length is 18 residues. The germline gives CDR1 SNHLY, CDR2 FYNNEI.